This TCR beta chain appears in the sequencing data of a study of blood T cells in healthy people across ages. Trimming removed 6 bases from V and 4 bases from J; junction bases left unmatched: 9. CDR3 length: 16 residues. Germline V CDR1 and CDR2: MNHEY, SMNVEV (reference sequence). Each of the donors had ten milliliters of peripheral blood drawn into EDTA-treated Vacutainer tubes. Alongside a J-beta primer mix, a sample-barcoded 5' primer served in a second PCR lasting roughly 7 to 11 cycles. Researchers report that a template-switch adaptor with 12 random nucleotides tagged each cDNA molecule. CDR3-containing paired-end reads numbering at least 2.5 million came from each sample. TCRdb processed the 5' RACE reads anew with MiXCR; each CDR3 protein has one entry. The sample has about 640,000 distinct CDR3 sequences; roughly 58% are singletons.

The receptor's source is a man in his 60s in good health. The specimen was blood. V is TRBV27 and J is TRBJ1-6, with 7 nucleotides matching TRBD1. Here the CDR3 reads CASRPRQGLYNSPLHF. CDR3 nucleotides: TGTGCCAGCAGGCCCCGACAGGGCCTGTATAATTCACCCCTCCACTTT.